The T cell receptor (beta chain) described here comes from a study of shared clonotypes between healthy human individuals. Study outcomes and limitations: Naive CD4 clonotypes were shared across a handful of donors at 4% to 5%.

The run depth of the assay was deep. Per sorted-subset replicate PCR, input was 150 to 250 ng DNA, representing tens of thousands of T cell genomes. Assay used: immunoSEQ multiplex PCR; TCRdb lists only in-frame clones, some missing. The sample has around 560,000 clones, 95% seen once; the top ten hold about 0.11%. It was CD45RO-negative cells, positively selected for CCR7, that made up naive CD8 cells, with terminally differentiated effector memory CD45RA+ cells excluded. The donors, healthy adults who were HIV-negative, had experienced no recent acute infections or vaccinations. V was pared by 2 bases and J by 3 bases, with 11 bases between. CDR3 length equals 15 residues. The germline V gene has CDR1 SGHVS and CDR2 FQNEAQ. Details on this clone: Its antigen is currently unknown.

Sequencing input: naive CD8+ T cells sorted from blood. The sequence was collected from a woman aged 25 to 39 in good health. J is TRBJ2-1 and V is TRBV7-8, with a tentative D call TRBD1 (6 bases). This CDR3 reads CASSLKQGYYNEQFF. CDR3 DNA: TGTGCCAGCAGCTTAAAACAGGGATACTACAATGAGCAGTTCTTC.